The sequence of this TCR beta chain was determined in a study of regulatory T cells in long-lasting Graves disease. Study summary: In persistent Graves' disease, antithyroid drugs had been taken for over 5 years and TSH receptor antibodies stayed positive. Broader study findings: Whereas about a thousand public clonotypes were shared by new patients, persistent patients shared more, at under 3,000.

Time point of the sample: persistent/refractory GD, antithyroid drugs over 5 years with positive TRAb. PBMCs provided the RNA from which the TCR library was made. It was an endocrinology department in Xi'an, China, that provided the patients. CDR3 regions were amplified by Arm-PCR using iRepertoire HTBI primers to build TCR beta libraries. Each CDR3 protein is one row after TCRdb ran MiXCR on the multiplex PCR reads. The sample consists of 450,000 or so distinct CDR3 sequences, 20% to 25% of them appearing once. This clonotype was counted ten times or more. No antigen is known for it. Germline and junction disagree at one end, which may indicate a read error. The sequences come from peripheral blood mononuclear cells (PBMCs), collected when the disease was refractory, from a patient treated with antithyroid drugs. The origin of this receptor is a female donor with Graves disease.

This CDR3 reads CSVDLMGQF. The CDR3 DNA sequence: TGCAGCGTTGACTTAATGGGGCAATTT. The rearrangement links TRBV29-1 to TRBJ1-1; D might be TRBD1 (5 bases). The CDR3 consists of 9 residues. The germline gives CDR1 SQVTM, CDR2 ANQGSEA.